What follows describes a single T cell receptor beta chain. Its antigen is unidentified. Reprocessing the 5' RACE reads, TCRdb reports a single entry for every CDR3 protein and omits DNA. The sample table includes tens of thousands of distinct CDR3 sequences. These data are taken from a study of T cells expressing NK-cell markers. Study results and caveats: The leading position in the CD3+CD56-NKG2C+ fraction of a handful of donors also went to these clonotypes.

Germline CDR1 reads MGHRA; CDR2 reads YSYEKL. There are 14 residues in the CDR3. The sample taken for sequencing was blood T cells: a sorted CD56 or NKG2C T cell subset, CD4+ or CD8+ T cells, or bulk PBMC T cells (not recorded which). The receptor's source is a woman between 18 and 70 years old in good health. The rearrangement uses TRBV4-1 and TRBJ2-7. The CDR3 sequence: CASSQDSGGYEQYF.